The rows below give T cell receptor beta chains drawn from one sample of a study of T cells in Graves' hyperthyroidism and ophthalmopathy. From the multiplex PCR reads, TCRdb called clonotypes with MiXCR, one entry per CDR3 protein. Of approximately 690,000 distinct CDR3 sequences listed, about 14% are singletons. Specimen: blood. Receptor source: a woman in her 50s with Graves' ophthalmopathy. Each CDR3 is given with its conserved first and last residue. Fields, in order: V gene, J gene, clone size, CDR3 protein. Expanded clones get a size class; other rows say once, few or many, or leave the size out.

v_call: TRBV20-1; j_call: TRBJ2-5; clone_size: few; cdr3_aa: CSAHKGLAGLRGETQYF
v_call: TRBV4-1; j_call: TRBJ2-2; clone_size: -; cdr3_aa: CASSQDQERANTGELFF
v_call: TRBV3-1; j_call: TRBJ2-1; clone_size: many; cdr3_aa: CASSQDPNFYNEQFF
v_call: TRBV7-2; j_call: TRBJ2-7; clone_size: many; cdr3_aa: CASSLGPQGSSYEQYF
v_call: TRBV11-2; j_call: TRBJ2-1; clone_size: many; cdr3_aa: CASSAGQGAGEQFF
v_call: TRBV29-1; j_call: TRBJ2-3; clone_size: few; cdr3_aa: CSGTSGRGNTQYF
v_call: TRBV6-1; j_call: TRBJ1-2; clone_size: many; cdr3_aa: CASSQTGAYGYTF
v_call: TRBV7-8; j_call: TRBJ1-1; clone_size: many; cdr3_aa: CASSSPAAFTEAFF
v_call: TRBV7-2; j_call: TRBJ2-7; clone_size: many; cdr3_aa: CASSPQSSGWSSYEQYF
v_call: TRBV20-1; j_call: TRBJ2-7; clone_size: many; cdr3_aa: CSAREDGKSYEQYF
v_call: TRBV7-3; j_call: TRBJ1-2; clone_size: many; cdr3_aa: CASSPQGKSNYGYTF
v_call: TRBV7-9; j_call: TRBJ2-2; clone_size: few; cdr3_aa: CASSLRGLENTGELFF